Following are 10 T cell receptor beta chains from one sample sequenced in a study of CD8+ T cells in alopecia areata. Extraction of RNA preceded its reverse transcription into cDNA, which served as the sequencing template. Profiling relied on immunoSEQ multiplex PCR, and the TCRdb table lists in-frame clones only, not all of them. This sample comprises around 100,000 clones, none seen once only. Sequences were obtained from lesional skin. The source is a C3H/HeJ mouse with alopecia areata. For the strain, the MHC haplotype given is H2-k.

This clone was counted between two and nine times. The genes are named according to mouse. The read ends 4 residues shy of where the CDR3 ends; the end is completed using the germline J gene. The V and J genes are TRBV17 and TRBJ1-1; 8 nucleotides line up with TRBD1. This CDR3 contains 15 residues. Trimming took 2 bases from V and 3 from J; bases not matched to a gene: 5. In germline, CDR1 is MNHDT, CDR2 YYDKIL. CDR3 bases read: TGTGCTAGCAGTAGAAGGACAGGGATGCACACA. Translating it yields CASSRRTGMHT. The full CDR3 protein is CASSRRTGMHTEVFF.

For this clone: Mouse gene names apply. The sequenced part of the CDR3 DNA is TGCACCTGCGTGGGGGGGTCTAGTGCAGAA. This encodes CTCVGGSSAE. The whole CDR3 protein is CTCVGGSSAETLYF. V gene TRBV1 combines with J gene TRBJ2-3, with 8 bases aligning to TRBD2. The sequenced fragment ends 4 residues before the CDR3 boundary, so the rest is inferred from the germline J gene. In germline, CDR1 is NSQYPW, CDR2 LRSPGD (reference sequence). V gave up 8 bases and J gave up 0 bases; unmatched junction bases: 4. The CDR3 is made up of 14 amino acids.

There are many counts of this clone. These gene names are mouse names. The read comes to an end 4 residues before the CDR3 does, leaving the germline J gene to fill in the end. The rearrangement links TRBV1 to TRBJ2-4; unclear D gene. Germline CDR1 NSQYPW, CDR2 LRSPGD (reference sequence). The CDR3 is made up of 14 amino acids. The covered CDR3 bases are TGCACCTGCAGTGCAGATCTACAGAAAAAC. This encodes CTCSADLQKN. The full-length CDR3 reads as CTCSADLQKNTLYF.

This clone was counted only a few times. Genes and germline come from the mouse. With the read ending 4 residues before the CDR3 end, the germline J gene is used to fill in that end. The rearrangement joins TRBV19 to TRBJ2-7; 7 nucleotides agree with TRBD1. The V gene's germline CDR1 is FNHDT and CDR2 SITEND (reference sequence). This CDR3 has 13 residues. The part of the CDR3 DNA that was read is TGTGCCAGCAGTACCTCGGGACAGTAT. Protein: CASSTSGQY. The complete CDR3 reads CASSTSGQYEQYF.

This clone was detected a few times. Mouse gene names apply. The read comes to an end 4 residues before the CDR3 does, leaving the germline J gene to fill in the end. V and J are TRBV19 and TRBJ2-3; 8 nucleotides align to TRBD1. This CDR3 has 15 residues. The germline V gene encodes CDR1 FNHDT and CDR2 SITEND (reference sequence). Trimming took 4 bases from V and 0 from J; bases not matched to a gene: 4. Here the CDR3 reads CASSYRGTSAETLYF. The CDR3 DNA, read in part, is TGTGCCAGCAGTTACAGGGGGACTAGTGCAGAA. Complete variable domain (other parts from reference TRBV19 and TRBJ2-3): GGIITQTPKFLIGQEGQKLTLKCQQNFNHDTMYWYRQDSGKGLRLIYYSITENDLQKGDLSEGYDASREKKSSFSLTVTSAQKNEMAVFLCASSYRGTSAETLYFGSGTRLTVL.

This clone was detected a few times. Mouse gene names apply. The CDR3 end falls 4 residues outside the read, so it is completed with the germline J gene. The rearrangement links TRBV13-2 to TRBJ2-5; 8 bases fit TRBD2. This CDR3 comprises 18 residues. V was clipped by 0 bases and J by 0 bases; unmatched bases: 9. The germline gives CDR1 NNHNN, CDR2 SYGAGS (reference sequence). Here the CDR3 reads CASGDEGWGAFNQDTQYF. The DNA read from the CDR3 is TGTGCCAGCGGTGATGAGGGCTGGGGGGCCTTTAACCAAGAC.

This clone was detected a few times. Mouse gene names apply. The CDR3 goes on 4 residues after the read ends, and that part is filled in from the germline J gene. The chain has TRBV14 and TRBJ2-7; 11 bases align to TRBD2. CDR3 size: 17 residues. Trimming removed 4 bases from V and 0 bases from J; junction bases left unmatched: 9. CDR1 and CDR2 from the germline V gene are SGHDT and FRDEAV. CDR3 loop: CASSEALGGLSSYEQYF. Partial CDR3 DNA: TGTGCCAGCAGTGAGGCACTGGGGGGGCTCAGCTCCTAT.

This clone was detected a few times. Gene labels here are mouse ones. The CDR3 end falls 4 residues outside the read, so it is completed with the germline J gene. This chain joins TRBV13-1 and TRBJ1-4; 8 bases are a match to TRBD1. This CDR3 has 15 residues. Trimming at V came to 0 bases and at J to 6 bases, leaving 4 bases not matched to a gene. Germline V lookup: CDR1 NSHNY, CDR2 SYGAGN. The sequenced CDR3 bases are TGTGCCAGCAGTGATGAGGCAGGGGGCGACGAA. It specifies CASSDEAGGDE. In full, the CDR3 reads CASSDEAGGDERLFF.

This clone was seen a handful of times. Mouse germline and gene names are used. The read terminates 4 residues before the CDR3 end, so the remaining end is supplied by the germline J gene. This chain uses TRBV13-3 with TRBJ2-7, with a tentative D call TRBD2 (6 bases). V dropped 3 bases and J dropped 3 bases, with 13 bases sitting between them. This CDR3 is 14 amino acids long. CDR1 and CDR2 (germline): NNHDY, SYVADS. The CDR3 loop reads CASSGGLSLYEQYF. The DNA read from the CDR3 is TGTGCCAGCAGTGGGGGACTTTCTCTCTAT.

A remark on this clone: All gene names here are mouse names. CDR3 protein: CASSDDGVDTEVFF. The sequenced CDR3 bases are TGTGCCAGCAGTGATGATGGGGTGGACACA. V usage is TRBV13-3 and J usage is TRBJ1-1; D unresolved. The CDR3 end lies 4 residues beyond the end of the read and is filled in from the germline J gene. The ends were cut back, 0 bases at V and 3 bases at J, with 9 bases in the middle. CDR3 size: 14 residues. CDR1 and CDR2 from the germline V gene are NNHDY and SYVADS.